The 27 T cell receptor beta chains presented below share a single source sample, sequenced in a study of cytomegalovirus exposure and HLA in healthy donors. Data came from immunoSEQ multiplex PCR; TCRdb stores just in-frame clones and leaves some out. The sample shows 180,000 or so clones, roughly 84% of them seen only once. The specimen was PBMCs. Every receptor here comes from a woman between 25 and 40 years old in good health and CMV-seropositive.

The rearrangement joins TRBV6-5 to TRBJ2-7; D may be TRBD1 (5 bases). The CDR3 totals 16 residues. V was shortened by 4 bases and J by 0 bases, with 16 bases between the two germline ends. Germline V gene lookup returns CDR1 MNHEY and CDR2 SVGAGI. This CDR3 reads CASSFKTVPSSYEQYF. In DNA, the CDR3 is TGTGCCAGCAGTTTCAAGACAGTTCCCTCCTCCTACGAGCAGTACTTC.

This chain connects TRBV29-1 to TRBJ1-2; D is undetermined. The V end lost 8 bases, the J end lost 1 base, and 11 bases lay between the germline ends. This CDR3 has 12 residues. In germline, CDR1 is SQVTM, CDR2 ANQGSEA. The DNA for the CDR3 is TGCAGCCCCCGAGATATTAACTATGGCTACACCTTC. The encoded protein is CSPRDINYGYTF.

The genes are TRBV29-1 and TRBJ1-2, with D possibly being TRBD1 (5 bases). CDR1 is SQVTM and CDR2 is ANQGSEA in the germline V gene. Trimming removed 7 bases at V and 7 bases at J, with 16 bases between. This CDR3 comprises 12 residues. CDR3 in amino acids: CSELTGSGGYTF. The DNA of the CDR3 is TGCAGCGAATTAACAGGCTCCGGTGGCTACACCTTC.

The chain couples TRBV7-2 to TRBJ2-7, with 9 bases lining up with TRBD2. CDR3 length: 13 amino acids. Germline V CDR1 and CDR2: SGHTA, FQGNSA. J lost 9 bases, V lost 3 bases, and 6 bases had no gene match. The CDR3 protein is CASSFPGTSRQYF. CDR3 coding DNA: TGTGCCAGCAGCTTCCCCGGGACTAGCCGGCAGTACTTC.

V usage is TRBV6-5 and J usage is TRBJ1-2, with D tentatively TRBD1 (6 bases). Germline CDR1 and CDR2: MNHEY and SVGAGI. V was clipped by 10 bases and J by 2 bases, with 14 bases between them. The CDR3 runs to 13 residues. The CDR3 here is CATRTDVNYGYTF. The DNA of the CDR3 is TGTGCCACCAGGACAGATGTCAACTATGGCTACACCTTC.

A few counts support this clone. Mismatch with germline at one junction end may stem from a read error. The chain has TRBV11-2 and TRBJ1-1; perhaps TRBD1 as D (5 bases). This CDR3 spans 17 amino acids. The germline CDR1 and CDR2 sequences are SGHAT and FQNNGV. The CDR3 DNA is TGTGCCAGCAGCTTAGCTCTCCTTCGGGGGGTGAACCCTGAAGCTTTCTTT. It encodes CASSLALLRGVNPEAFF. Full variable domain (rest looked up from reference TRBV11-2 and TRBJ1-1): EAGVAQSPRYKIIEKRQSVAFWCNPISGHATLYWYQQILGQGPKLLIQFQNNGVVDDSQLPKDRFSAERLKGVDSTLKIQPAKLEDSAVYLCASSLALLRGVNPEAFFGQGTRLTVV.

The chain recombines TRBV11-2 with TRBJ1-5, with 7 bases that match TRBD1. V lost 6 bases to trimming and J lost 2 bases; unmatched junction nucleotides: 7. This CDR3 is 15 amino acids long. Per the germline V gene, CDR1 is SGHAT and CDR2 is FQNNGV. The CDR3 DNA reads as TGTGCCAGCAGTGAGGGGGCGATAGGCAATCAGCCCCAGCATTTT. Protein product: CASSEGAIGNQPQHF.

V and J are TRBV15 and TRBJ1-1, with D possibly TRBD1 on 5 matching bases. The CDR3 extends over 13 amino acids. V was shortened by 1 base and J by 6 bases, with 9 bases between the two germline ends. The germline CDR1 and CDR2 sequences are LNHNV and YYDKDF (reference sequence). CDR3 in DNA: TGTGCCACCAGCAGAGGCCAGACAGCTGAAGCTTTCTTT. Protein product: CATSRGQTAEAFF.

This chain links TRBV29-1 with TRBJ1-2, with D unclear. Germline V gene data show CDR1 as SQVTM and CDR2 as ANQGSEA. The CDR3 has 13 amino acids. With 0 bases removed from V and 6 bases from J, the gap between germline ends came to 11 bases. For the CDR3, the DNA is TGCAGCGTTGAAGACTTGGGGAGTGATGGCTACACCTTC. Its translation: CSVEDLGSDGYTF.

V is TRBV27 and J is TRBJ2-3, with 13 bases aligning to TRBD2. Unmatched junction bases numbered 16, after V lost 5 bases and J lost 8 bases. This CDR3 region has 18 residues. The germline V gene encodes CDR1 MNHEY and CDR2 SMNVEV (reference sequence). The CDR3 DNA reads as TGTGCCAGCAGTCCCGGACTAGCGGGAGATTCTTGGGTTGTTACGCAGTATTTT. Translated: CASSPGLAGDSWVVTQYF.

The CDR3 coding sequence is TGTGCCAGTAGTCCCGGGTCACAAGAGACCCAGTACTTC. It encodes CASSPGSQETQYF. V and J are TRBV19 and TRBJ2-5; D gene uncertain. V lost 5 bases and J 2 bases, leaving 9 bases between the germline ends. This CDR3 comprises 13 residues. CDR1 and CDR2 (germline): LNHDA, SQIVND (reference sequence).

The V gene is TRBV5-6, the J gene TRBJ2-1; TRBD1 is a possible D gene (7 bases). V was pared by 6 bases and J by 5 bases, with 21 bases between. This CDR3 spans 16 amino acids. Germline CDR1 reads SGHDT; CDR2 reads YYEEEE. CDR3 nucleotides: TGTGCCAGCATCAATTGGAGGGGGCGAAGGGACAATGAGCAGTTCTTC. It encodes CASINWRGRRDNEQFF.

The V gene is TRBV18, the J gene TRBJ1-5; the D gene is possibly TRBD1 (6 bases). The ends were cut back, 3 bases at V and 4 bases at J, with 13 bases in the middle. The CDR3 length is 15 residues. CDR1 KGHSH and CDR2 LQKENI come from the germline V gene. CDR3 sequence: CASSPAEGGNQPQHF. CDR3 in DNA: TGTGCCAGCTCACCTGCGGAAGGGGGTAATCAGCCCCAGCATTTT. Full variable domain (rest looked up from reference TRBV18 and TRBJ1-5): NAGVMQNPRHLVRRRGQEARLRCSPMKGHSHVYWYRQLPEEGLKFMVYLQKENIIDESGMPKERFSAEFPKEGPSILRIQQVVRGDSAAYFCASSPAEGGNQPQHFGDGTRLSIL.

V usage is TRBV5-1 and J usage is TRBJ2-3; possible D gene TRBD2, 5 bases. The CDR3 runs 17 residues. Trimming removed 0 bases at V and 0 bases at J, with 14 bases between. Looked up from germline, CDR1 is SGHRS and CDR2 is YFSETQ. CDR3 nucleotides: TGCGCCAGCAGCTTGGCCGTGAGACTACCTAGCACAGATACGCAGTATTTT. It codes for CASSLAVRLPSTDTQYF. The entire variable domain, with the rest obtained from reference TRBV5-1 and TRBJ2-3, is as follows: KAGVTQTPRYLIKTRGQQVTLSCSPISGHRSVSWYQQTPGQGLQFLFEYFSETQRNKGNFPGRFSGRQFSNSRSEMNVSTLELGDSALYLCASSLAVRLPSTDTQYFGPGTRLTVL.

The genes are TRBV6-6 and TRBJ1-2, with D hard to call. The ends were cut back, 2 bases at V and 6 bases at J, with 10 bases in the middle. CDR3 length: 13 amino acids. CDR1 MNHNY and CDR2 SVGAGI come from the germline V gene (reference sequence). CDR3 residues: CASSYEGTNGYTF. Written as DNA, the CDR3 is TGTGCCAGCAGTTACGAGGGTACGAATGGCTACACCTTC.

This chain connects TRBV19 to TRBJ1-1; TRBD1 matches at 9 bases. With 8 bases clipped from V and 5 bases from J, the junction kept 6 bases outside the gene matches. Germline V gene lookup returns CDR1 LNHDA and CDR2 SQIVND (reference sequence). The CDR3 loop spans 13 amino acids. The CDR3 coding sequence is TGTGCCAGTGGTACAGGGGGCAGTACTGAAGCTTTCTTT. It specifies CASGTGGSTEAFF.

The chain recombines TRBV18 with TRBJ2-3, with 8 bases that match TRBD2. The CDR3 consists of 15 residues. V lost 5 bases and J lost 4; bases outside the gene matches: 8. Germline V gene lookup returns CDR1 KGHSH and CDR2 LQKENI. CDR3 in DNA: TGTGCCAGCTCAACAGAGGAGACTAGCGCAGATACGCAGTATTTT. It is translated as CASSTEETSADTQYF.

J is TRBJ2-7 and V is TRBV7-2, with 8 bases lining up with TRBD2. The CDR3 covers 15 residues. The J segment lost 1 base and the V segment lost 3 bases, leaving 5 bases of the junction unmatched. CDR1 SGHTA and CDR2 FQGNSA come from the germline V gene. The CDR3 nucleotides read TGTGCCAGCAGCTTGGCGGGAGGCCCTTCCTACGAGCAGTACTTC. This sequence encodes CASSLAGGPSYEQYF.

This sequence joins TRBV5-1 and TRBJ2-7; no clear D gene. V lost 5 bases, J lost 2 bases, and 8 bases lay in between. Germline CDR1 SGHRS, CDR2 YFSETQ. This CDR3 contains 12 residues. The CDR3 nucleotides read TGCGCCAGCAGAGGAGTTCCCTACGAGCAGTACTTC. It yields the protein CASRGVPYEQYF.

V usage is TRBV28 and J usage is TRBJ2-1; 7 nucleotides match TRBD2. Trimming cost V 3 bases and J 8 bases; bases outside gene matches: 7. Germline V CDR1 and CDR2: MDHEN, SYDVKM. The CDR3 is made up of 14 amino acids. CDR3 sequence: CASSLGGSNYEQFF. As DNA, the CDR3 is TGTGCCAGCAGTTTGGGCGGGAGCAACTATGAGCAGTTCTTC.

V usage is TRBV6-5 and J usage is TRBJ2-2; 8 bases are a match to TRBD1. This CDR3 contains 14 residues. V lost 6 bases, J lost 4 bases, and 4 bases stayed unmatched. CDR1 is MNHEY and CDR2 is SVGAGI in the germline V gene. The CDR3 DNA is TGTGCCAGCAGGCGACAGGGGACCACCGGGGAGCTGTTTTTT. It translates to CASRRQGTTGELFF.

V gene TRBV30 combines with J gene TRBJ2-1; 9 bases line up with TRBD1. The CDR3 loop spans 13 amino acids. CDR1 GTSNPN and CDR2 SVGIG come from the germline V gene (reference sequence). V gave up 2 bases and J gave up 8 bases; unmatched junction bases: 4. In DNA form, the CDR3 reads TGTGCCTGGAGTCCGGGACAGGGTCATGAGCAGTTCTTC. This translates into CAWSPGQGHEQFF.

The chain combines TRBV10-3 with TRBJ1-1; D call uncertain. Germline-derived CDR1 and CDR2 are ENHRY and SYGVKD. Trimming stripped 4 bases from V and 10 bases from J, with 16 bases between. This CDR3 has 13 amino acids. CDR3 amino acids: CAISGGDNLGAFF. DNA for the CDR3: TGTGCCATCAGTGGCGGGGATAACCTTGGAGCTTTCTTT.

The rearrangement links TRBV11-2 to TRBJ1-3, with TRBD1 matching 9 bases. The CDR3 consists of 15 residues. Germline V gives CDR1 SGHAT, CDR2 FQNNGV. V was pared by 5 bases and J by 5 bases, with 7 bases of the junction left unmatched. CDR3 protein: CASSPGQGPRNTIYF. The CDR3 bases are TGTGCCAGCAGCCCCGGACAGGGGCCCCGAAACACCATATATTTT.

V usage is TRBV11-2 and J usage is TRBJ2-5; 14 bases are a match to TRBD2. Per the germline V gene, CDR1 is SGHAT and CDR2 is FQNNGV. The CDR3 runs 17 residues. V gave up 5 bases and J gave up 5 bases; unmatched junction bases: 10. DNA of the CDR3: TGTGCCAGCAGCCCGTGGGGACTAGCGGGAGTTGGGGAGACCCAGTACTTC. This gives the protein CASSPWGLAGVGETQYF.

The chain carries TRBV28 and TRBJ1-2; 8 nucleotides match TRBD1. V trimming: 4 bases; J trimming: 4 bases; junction bases outside the gene matches: 5. This CDR3 region has 14 residues. CDR1 and CDR2 from the germline V gene are MDHEN and SYDVKM. The CDR3 reads CASSSGTGVYGYTF. CDR3 bases: TGTGCCAGCAGTTCAGGGACAGGAGTCTATGGCTACACCTTC.

V is TRBV5-1 and J is TRBJ2-5, with 11 nucleotides matching TRBD2. Trimming cost V 4 bases and J 6 bases; bases outside gene matches: 17. Germline V gives CDR1 SGHRS, CDR2 YFSETQ. CDR3 length: 18 amino acids. CDR3 nucleotide sequence: TGCGCCAGCAGCCAGTACAAAAATAGCGGGAGGGCCCTCCAGACCCAGTACTTC. Encoded protein: CASSQYKNSGRALQTQYF.